This TCR beta chain originates from a study of T cell responses to AZD1222 COVID-19 vaccine. Study outcomes and limitations: Clonal diversity was possibly underestimated; the donors were predominantly white British and more often female.

Libraries were prepared by immunoSEQ multiplex PCR; TCRdb keeps only in-frame clonotypes and omits some of them. The sample has 100,000 to 150,000 clones, roughly nine tenths seen once; the top ten hold around 7%. Comment on this clone: Its cognate antigen is unknown.

With 8 bases removed from V and 5 bases from J, the gap between germline ends came to 24 bases. CDR1 is MNHEY and CDR2 is SMNVEV in the germline V gene (reference sequence). CDR3 size: 16 residues. The source material was peripheral blood, sampled on day 0 of AZD1222 vaccination. The genes are TRBV27 and TRBJ1-2, with D unresolved. The sequence was collected from an adult in good health. The CDR3 loop is CASRRLNTGRYYGYTF. DNA of the CDR3: TGTGCCAGCCGCCGCCTTAATACTGGACGGTATTATGGCTACACCTTC.